This TCR beta chain emerged from a study of blood T cells in healthy people across ages. The CDR3 has 15 residues. V lost 7 bases, J lost 1 base, and 9 bases stayed unmatched. Combining a sample-barcoded 5' primer with a J-beta primer mix, a second PCR ran for roughly 7 to 12 cycles. TCRdb used MiXCR to reprocess the 5' RACE reads, holding one entry per CDR3 protein. The table records 1.4 million or so distinct CDR3 sequences, around 40% of them present only once. This TCR was sampled from a woman aged 18-35 years in good health. The sequenced material came from blood. The chain couples TRBV12-3 or TRBV12-4 to TRBJ1-1; TRBD1 matches 7 bases. The DNA for the CDR3 is TGTGCCAGCAACTCGACAGGGACAACGAACACTGAAGCTTTCTTT. It encodes CASNSTGTTNTEAFF.